The 26 T cell receptor beta chains in this list originate from one sample, sequenced in a study of T-cell reconstitution after alpha-beta-depleted transplantation in children. This sample's TCRbeta library carried unique molecular identifier barcodes. TCRdb fed the PCR reads into MiXCR, producing one record per CDR3 protein. This sample has around 600,000 distinct CDR3 sequences; roughly 23% occur once, and the top ten carry 13% to 15%. Sequenced here: PBMCs, mostly from graft donor cells, sampled 360 days after TCRalphabeta/CD19-depleted stem cell transplant. The receptors derive from a boy under two years old who had a stem cell transplant for acute myeloid leukemia, so the T cells may come from the graft donor.

On this clonotype itself: One junction end disagrees with the germline gene, perhaps due to a read error. The rearrangement uses TRBV6-1 and TRBJ2-3; D is ambiguous. This CDR3 comprises 14 residues. Germline loops: CDR1 MNHNS, CDR2 SASEGT. The CDR3 sequence is CASSRQGLTDTHYF. The DNA of the CDR3 is TGTGCCAGCAGCAGACAAGGCCTCACAGATACGCACTATTTT.

V and J are TRBV20-1 and TRBJ1-1; D gene ambiguous. CDR1 and CDR2 (germline): DFQATT, SNEGSKA (reference sequence). Trimming shortened V by 5 bases and J by 1 base, and 14 bases separated the two germline ends. CDR3 length: 14 amino acids. CDR3 region: CSAFLLDGNTEAFF. The DNA for the CDR3 is TGCAGTGCTTTCCTCTTAGACGGGAACACTGAAGCTTTCTTT.

The chain carries TRBV6-1 and TRBJ2-2; 7 positions agree with TRBD2. This CDR3 is built from 15 residues. Unmatched junction bases numbered 10, after V lost 6 bases and J lost 6 bases. Germline V CDR1 and CDR2: MNHNS, SASEGT. The CDR3 nucleotides read TGTGCCAGCAGCTGGGACGGGGAGGGTCCCGGGGAGCTGTTTTTT. Its translation: CASSWDGEGPGELFF.

The genes are TRBV28 and TRBJ1-2; no clear D. Trimming took off 4 bases at V and 6 bases at J, with 18 bases between the two ends. CDR1 and CDR2 (germline): MDHEN, SYDVKM. The CDR3 extends over 15 amino acids. CDR3 loop: CASSYVNVAYDGYTF. CDR3 nucleotide sequence: TGTGCCAGCAGTTACGTGAACGTGGCATATGATGGCTACACCTTC.

The chain recombines TRBV20-1 with TRBJ2-1; 9 bases line up with TRBD2. This CDR3 has 16 amino acids. The germline gives CDR1 DFQATT, CDR2 SNEGSKA (reference sequence). Trimming took 5 bases from V and 0 from J; bases not matched to a gene: 8. This CDR3 is CSADLAGRSSYNEQFF. For the CDR3, the DNA is TGCAGTGCTGATCTAGCGGGGAGGAGCTCCTACAATGAGCAGTTCTTC.

Remarks on this clonotype: Germline is not matched at one junction end, which may reflect a read error. The V and J genes are TRBV20-1 and TRBJ2-5; D is possibly TRBD1 or TRBD2 (7 bases each). Germline V gene data show CDR1 as DFQATT and CDR2 as SNEGSKA (reference sequence). This CDR3 region has 17 residues. The CDR3 coding sequence is TGCTGTGCTAGTTCGAACCTCAGGGGGGGGCCCCAAGAGACCCAGTACTTC. Residues: CCASSNLRGGPQETQYF.

This chain uses TRBV20-1 with TRBJ1-5; TRBD1 matches at 8 bases. Germline values: CDR1 DFQATT, CDR2 SNEGSKA (reference sequence). This CDR3 is 15 amino acids long. The J segment lost 1 base and the V segment lost 5 bases, leaving 7 bases of the junction unmatched. The CDR3 DNA reads TGCAGTGCTCCTCGGACAGGGTGGAGCAATCAGCCCCAGCATTTT. Amino acid sequence: CSAPRTGWSNQPQHF.

A few counts support this clonotype. The rearrangement links TRBV5-1 to TRBJ1-6, with a possible D match to TRBD1 (5 bases). Trimming pared 0 bases from V and 9 bases from J, leaving 13 bases between. The CDR3 is 15 residues long. Per germline, CDR1 SGHRS and CDR2 YFSETQ. CDR3 protein: CASSLAEGWGSPLHF. The CDR3 DNA reads as TGCGCCAGCAGCTTGGCGGAGGGGTGGGGTTCACCCCTCCACTTT.

J is TRBJ2-3 and V is TRBV20-1; D is undetermined. Trimming cost V 6 bases and J 0 bases, with 13 bases left between them. CDR1 is DFQATT, CDR2 SNEGSKA, per germline (reference sequence). This CDR3 comprises 14 residues. The CDR3 here is CSAYTVTSTDTQYF. CDR3 nucleotides: TGCAGTGCATATACAGTTACTAGCACAGATACGCAGTATTTT.

This clonotype was detected ten times or more. The chain uses TRBV12-3 or TRBV12-4 and TRBJ2-1; the D gene is possibly TRBD1 (5 bases). The V and J ends lost 6 bases and 2 bases respectively, with 11 bases between them. CDR3 length equals 14 residues. CDR3 residues: CASRRRGPYNEQFF. DNA for the CDR3: TGTGCCAGCAGACGAAGGGGCCCCTACAATGAGCAGTTCTTC.

The chain recombines TRBV7-6 with TRBJ2-5, with 10 nucleotides matching TRBD2. With V trimmed by 0 bases and J by 3 bases, 4 bases remained unmatched. CDR1 SGHVS and CDR2 FNYEAQ come from the germline V gene. This CDR3 has 16 amino acids. CDR3 DNA: TGTGCCAGCAGCTTAGCGGTAGCGGGGGGTAAAGAGACCCAGTACTTC. As protein: CASSLAVAGGKETQYF.

The chain links TRBV5-1 to TRBJ2-1, with D possibly TRBD1 on 6 matching bases. This CDR3 is 15 amino acids long. Germline CDR1 SGHRS, CDR2 YFSETQ. V was cut by 2 bases and J by 3 bases, with 12 bases left in between. Here the CDR3 reads CASSFTGLDYNEQFF. As DNA, the CDR3 is TGCGCCAGCAGCTTTACAGGGTTGGACTACAATGAGCAGTTCTTC.

This clonotype was observed many times. V gene TRBV25-1 combines with J gene TRBJ2-5; 8 bases agree with TRBD1. This CDR3 is 18 amino acids long. Unmatched junction bases numbered 16, after V lost 2 bases and J lost 5 bases. Germline assignment: CDR1 MGHDK and CDR2 SYGVNS. The CDR3 reads CASSEEALGGQVGETQYF. CDR3 sequence (DNA): TGTGCCAGCAGTGAAGAAGCGCTCGGGGGACAGGTGGGGGAGACCCAGTACTTC. The full variable domain, with the rest looked up from reference TRBV25-1 and TRBJ2-5, is EADIYQTPRYLVIGTGKKITLECSQTMGHDKMYWYQQDPGMELHLIHYSYGVNSTEKGDLSSESTVSRIRTEHFPLTLESARPSHTSQYLCASSEEALGGQVGETQYFGPGTRLLVL.

As for this clonotype: One junction end does not reproduce the germline sequence, and a read error may be involved. V is TRBV5-6 and J is TRBJ2-5, with TRBD1 as a possible D gene (6 bases). CDR3 length: 16 residues. From germline, CDR1 is SGHDT and CDR2 YYEEEE. The CDR3 sequence is CACSLESGRGGETQYF. Written as DNA, the CDR3 is TGTGCCTGCAGCTTGGAATCTGGCAGGGGTGGAGAGACCCAGTACTTC. Supplemented by reference TRBV5-6 and TRBJ2-5, the full variable domain reads DAGVTQSPTHLIKTRGQQVTLRCSPKSGHDTVSWYQQALGQGPQFIFQYYEEEERQRGNFPDRFSGHQFPNYSSELNVNALLLGDSALYLCACSLESGRGGETQYFGPGTRLLVL.

This clonotype has ten or more counts. The chain combines TRBV7-2 with TRBJ2-2; D is uncertain. The V end lost 5 bases, the J end lost 2 bases, and 12 bases lay between the germline ends. The CDR3 consists of 15 residues. Per germline, CDR1 SGHTA and CDR2 FQGNSA. DNA for the CDR3: TGTGCCAGCAGCGCCCCTCGAGCAAACACCGGGGAGCTGTTTTTT. This gives the protein CASSAPRANTGELFF.

The CDR3 sequence: CASSVGGGQTDTQYF. The CDR3, as DNA: TGTGCCAGCAGTGTCGGGGGGGGCCAGACAGATACGCAGTATTTT. The J gene is TRBJ2-3, the V gene TRBV7-2; TRBD2 matches at 8 bases. The CDR3 extends over 15 amino acids. The germline gives CDR1 SGHTA, CDR2 FQGNSA. With 6 bases clipped from V and 3 bases from J, the junction kept 8 bases outside the gene matches.

V gene TRBV6-2 or TRBV6-3 combines with J gene TRBJ2-3; 11 positions match TRBD2. V was pared by 0 bases and J by 0 bases, with 11 bases of the junction left unmatched. From germline, CDR1 is MNHEY and CDR2 SVGEGT. The CDR3 loop spans 20 amino acids. The CDR3 loop is CASSYSLAGGNLASTDTQYF. The DNA of the CDR3 is TGTGCCAGCAGTTACTCTTTAGCGGGGGGGAACTTAGCTAGCACAGATACGCAGTATTTT.

Details on this clonotype: This may be a read error, as it is one base from a much larger clone. The chain has TRBV20-1 and TRBJ2-3; 8 nucleotides match TRBD2. The length of the CDR3 is 14 residues. Germline CDR1 reads DFQATT; CDR2 reads SNEGSKA (reference sequence). V lost 5 bases, J lost 1 base, and 5 bases stayed unmatched. CDR3 sequence (DNA): TGCAGTGCTGTGATTAGCGGGGGCACAGATACGCAGTATTTT. It translates to CSAVISGGTDTQYF.

In this sample, this clonotype turned up a few times. The chain joins TRBV12-3 or TRBV12-4 to TRBJ2-3, with D perhaps TRBD1 (6 bases). The germline V and J ends were trimmed by 5 bases and 6 bases, with 21 bases remaining between them. The CDR3 has 16 residues. CDR3 region: CASSPRDMPSLDTQYF. The CDR3 DNA reads TGTGCCAGCAGTCCCCGGGACATGCCAAGTTTGGATACGCAGTATTTT.

This clonotype occurred many times. The rearrangement links TRBV29-1 to TRBJ1-1, with 9 bases identical to TRBD1. The CDR3 has 17 residues. Germline V gene sequence: CDR1 SQVTM, CDR2 ANQGSEA. V lost 6 bases, J lost 0 bases, and 14 bases stayed unmatched. The CDR3 DNA sequence: TGCAGCGTGAAAGGTTCCCGGGACAGGGTCATGAACACTGAAGCTTTCTTT. Translated, it gives CSVKGSRDRVMNTEAFF.

The gene calls are TRBV20-1 and TRBJ2-1; TRBD2 agrees at 9 bases. This CDR3 spans 13 amino acids. Germline-derived CDR1 and CDR2 are DFQATT and SNEGSKA (reference sequence). The J segment lost 14 bases and the V segment lost 3 bases, leaving 11 bases of the junction unmatched. CDR3 amino acids: CSASPAGGRYEFF. In DNA form, the CDR3 reads TGCAGTGCTAGTCCGGCGGGGGGGCGGTACGAGTTCTTC.

The table lists this clonotype with a few counts. J is TRBJ2-1 and V is TRBV20-1, with 7 positions matching TRBD1. V shed 6 bases, J shed 10 bases, and the junction held 18 bases outside the gene matches. This CDR3 has 15 amino acids. Germline CDR1 is DFQATT and CDR2 is SNEGSKA (reference sequence). CDR3 sequence: CSAPLTGLGVREQFF. The CDR3 nucleotides are TGCAGTGCCCCACTGACAGGGTTGGGGGTACGGGAGCAGTTCTTC.

This clonotype turned up a few times. The chain combines TRBV18 with TRBJ2-1; TRBD2 agrees at 7 bases. The germline V gene encodes CDR1 KGHSH and CDR2 LQKENI. Trimming removed 6 bases from V and 9 bases from J; junction bases left unmatched: 8. The CDR3 consists of 13 residues. Written as DNA, the CDR3 is TGTGCCAGCTCGCCAACTAGCGACGGTGAGCAGTTCTTC. Amino acids: CASSPTSDGEQFF.

This clonotype was counted many times. The genes are TRBV20-1 and TRBJ2-1, with 9 bases aligning to TRBD2. With V trimmed by 3 bases and J by 7 bases, 10 bases remained unmatched. This CDR3 has 15 residues. CDR1 and CDR2 (germline): DFQATT, SNEGSKA (reference sequence). This CDR3 is CSASAIAGVGNEQFF. In DNA form, the CDR3 reads TGCAGTGCTAGTGCGATAGCGGGGGTCGGGAATGAGCAGTTCTTC.

Many counts were recorded for this clonotype. The chain links TRBV20-1 to TRBJ2-1; no definite D call. The V gene's germline CDR1 is DFQATT and CDR2 SNEGSKA (reference sequence). The length of the CDR3 is 12 residues. V was clipped by 0 bases and J by 10 bases, with 10 bases between them. The CDR3 spells CSARDWAAEQFF. CDR3 bases: TGCAGTGCTAGAGACTGGGCGGCGGAGCAGTTCTTC.

There are many counts of this clonotype. For the CDR3, the DNA is TGCGCCAGCAGCCAAGATCTGGGGGGATTCACTGAAGCTTTCTTT. Translating it yields CASSQDLGGFTEAFF. The chain is built from TRBV4-3 and TRBJ1-1, with a possible D match to TRBD1 (5 bases). Trimming pared 0 bases from V and 4 bases from J, leaving 12 bases between. In germline, CDR1 is LGHNA, CDR2 YSLEER. The CDR3 loop spans 15 amino acids.